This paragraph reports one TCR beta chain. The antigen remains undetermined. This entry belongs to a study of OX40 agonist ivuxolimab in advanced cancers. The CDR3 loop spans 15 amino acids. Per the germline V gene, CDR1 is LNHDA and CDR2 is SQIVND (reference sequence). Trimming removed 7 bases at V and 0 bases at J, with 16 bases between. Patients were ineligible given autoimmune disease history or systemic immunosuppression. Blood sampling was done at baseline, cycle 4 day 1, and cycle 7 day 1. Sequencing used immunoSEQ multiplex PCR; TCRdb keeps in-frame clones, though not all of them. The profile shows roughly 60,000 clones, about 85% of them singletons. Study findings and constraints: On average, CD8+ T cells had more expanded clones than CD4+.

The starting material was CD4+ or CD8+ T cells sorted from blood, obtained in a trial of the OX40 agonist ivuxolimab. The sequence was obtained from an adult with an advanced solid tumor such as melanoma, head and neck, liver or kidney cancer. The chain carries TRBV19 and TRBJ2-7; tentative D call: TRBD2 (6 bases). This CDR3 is CASNHRDGSSYEQYF. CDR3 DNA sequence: TGTGCCAGTAATCACCGGGACGGGAGCTCCTACGAGCAGTACTTC.